The subject of this entry is one T cell receptor (beta chain). Antigen unknown. J gave up 3 bases and V 5 bases, and 6 bases lay outside the gene matches. The germline V gene has CDR1 LNHDA and CDR2 SQIVND (reference sequence). The CDR3 sequence is 15 residues long. The PCR had 60 Vbeta and 13 Jbeta primers. Sequencing was performed with immunoSEQ multiplex PCR; in TCRdb, only in-frame clones are kept and a portion is missing. This table holds more than 130,000 clones, 75% to 80% found once. The record originates from a study of cytomegalovirus exposure and HLA in healthy donors. Study results and limitations: A later analysis revealed that TCR association rates differed between HLA loci, peaking at DRB1 and bottoming out at HLA-C. Among CMV-associated TCR beta chains, most appeared HLA-restricted in a later analysis.

The sequenced material came from PBMCs. The chain uses TRBV19 and TRBJ2-5; TRBD2 aligns across 10 bases. The sequence derives from a man aged 18 to 35 in good health and CMV-seronegative. The CDR3 protein is CASSGRAGGKETQYF. In DNA, the CDR3 is TGTGCCAGTAGTGGGCGAGCGGGGGGGAAAGAGACCCAGTACTTC.